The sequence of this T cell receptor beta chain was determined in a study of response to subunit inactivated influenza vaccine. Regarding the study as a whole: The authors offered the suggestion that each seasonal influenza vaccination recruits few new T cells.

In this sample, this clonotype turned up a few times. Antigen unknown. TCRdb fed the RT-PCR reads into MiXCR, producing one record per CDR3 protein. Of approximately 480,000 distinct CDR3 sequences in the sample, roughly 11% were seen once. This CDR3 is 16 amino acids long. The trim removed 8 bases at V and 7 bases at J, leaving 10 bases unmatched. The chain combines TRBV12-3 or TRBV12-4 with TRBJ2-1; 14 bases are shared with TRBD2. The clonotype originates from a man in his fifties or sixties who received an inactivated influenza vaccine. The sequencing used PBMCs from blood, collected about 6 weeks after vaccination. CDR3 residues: CASGSGTSGSLNEQFF. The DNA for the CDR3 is TGTGCCAGCGGATCCGGGACTAGCGGGAGTCTAAATGAGCAGTTCTTC.